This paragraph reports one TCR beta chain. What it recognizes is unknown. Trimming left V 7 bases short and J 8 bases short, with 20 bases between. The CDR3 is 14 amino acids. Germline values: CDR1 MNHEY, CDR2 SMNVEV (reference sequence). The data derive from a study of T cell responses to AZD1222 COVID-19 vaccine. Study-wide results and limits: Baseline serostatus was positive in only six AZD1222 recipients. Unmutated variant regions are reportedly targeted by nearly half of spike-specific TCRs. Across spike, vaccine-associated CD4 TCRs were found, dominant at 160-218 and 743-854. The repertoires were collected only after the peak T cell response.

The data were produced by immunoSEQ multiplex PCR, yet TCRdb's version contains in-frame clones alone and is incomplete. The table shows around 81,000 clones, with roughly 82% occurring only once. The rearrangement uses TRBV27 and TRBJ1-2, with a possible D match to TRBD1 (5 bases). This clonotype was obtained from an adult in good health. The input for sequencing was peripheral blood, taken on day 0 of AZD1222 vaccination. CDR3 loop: CASMWVSGGGGYTF. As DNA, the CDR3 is TGTGCCAGCATGTGGGTTTCCGGGGGAGGCGGCTACACCTTC.